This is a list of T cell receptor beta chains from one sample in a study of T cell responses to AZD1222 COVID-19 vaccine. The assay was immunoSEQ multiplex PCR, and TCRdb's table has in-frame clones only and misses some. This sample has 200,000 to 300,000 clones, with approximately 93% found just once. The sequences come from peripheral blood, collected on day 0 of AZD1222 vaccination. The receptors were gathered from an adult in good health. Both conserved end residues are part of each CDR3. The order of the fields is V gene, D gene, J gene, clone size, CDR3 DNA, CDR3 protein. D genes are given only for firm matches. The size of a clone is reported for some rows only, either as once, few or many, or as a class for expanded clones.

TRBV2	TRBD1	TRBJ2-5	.	TGTGCCAGCGCCGGGGGGACAGGGGAAGAGACCCAGTACTTC	CASAGGTGEETQYF
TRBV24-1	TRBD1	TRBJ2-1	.	TGTGCCACCAGTGACCCCGGACAGGGAGGCAATGAGCAGTTCTTC	CATSDPGQGGNEQFF
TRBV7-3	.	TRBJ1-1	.	TGTGCCAGCAGTCCAACTGGTGGGATCACTGAAGCTTTCTTT	CASSPTGGITEAFF
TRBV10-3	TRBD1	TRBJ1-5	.	TGTGCCATCAGTAGGGTCGGGACAGGGAATCAGCCCCAGCATTTT	CAISRVGTGNQPQHF
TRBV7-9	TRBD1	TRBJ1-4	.	TGTGCCAGCAGCTTTGGACAGGGTAGGGTGGTTGAAAAACTGTTTTTT	CASSFGQGRVVEKLFF
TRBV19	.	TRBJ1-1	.	TGTGCCAGTAGTCCCTGGGAGAGTATGAACACTGAAGCTTTCTTT	CASSPWESMNTEAFF
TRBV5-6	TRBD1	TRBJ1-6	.	TGTGCCAGCAGCCCGACAGGGGGCGGCGGTTCACCCCTCCACTTT	CASSPTGGGGSPLHF
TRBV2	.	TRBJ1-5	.	TGTGCCAGCAGTGAAGCGTCAGGGAGCAATCAGCCCCAGCATTTT	CASSEASGSNQPQHF
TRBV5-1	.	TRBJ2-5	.	TGCGCCAGCAGCCCGGGGGAAGGGGGAGGCCACCAAGAGACCCAGTACTTC	CASSPGEGGGHQETQYF
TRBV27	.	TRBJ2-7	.	TGTGCCAGCAGTTTAGGTCACGAGCAGTACTTC	CASSLGHEQYF
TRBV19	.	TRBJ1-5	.	TGTGCCAGTAGTATAGACAGGGGTGGTAGCAATCAGCCCCAGCATTTT	CASSIDRGGSNQPQHF
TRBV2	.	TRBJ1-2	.	TGTGCCAGCAGTGATGGGGGAGCCTATGGCTACACCTTC	CASSDGGAYGYTF
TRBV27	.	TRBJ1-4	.	TGTGCCAGCATTAACTCGGGGGCGAGTGAAAAACTGTTTTTT	CASINSGASEKLFF
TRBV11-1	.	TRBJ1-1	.	TGTGCCAGCAGCTTTCTGATGGGGTACACTGAAGCTTTCTTT	CASSFLMGYTEAFF
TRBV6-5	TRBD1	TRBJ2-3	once	TGTGCCAGCACTATTTTCGCAGGGGGAACAGATACGCAGTATTTT	CASTIFAGGTDTQYF
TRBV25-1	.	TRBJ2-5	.	TGTGCCAGCAGTGAATTAGGGGGCCAAGAGACCCAGTACTTC	CASSELGGQETQYF
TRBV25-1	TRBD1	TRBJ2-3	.	TGTGCCAGCAGCATAACAGGGGGCCCAGATACGCAGTATTTT	CASSITGGPDTQYF
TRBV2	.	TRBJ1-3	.	TGTGCCAGCAGTCCCGGCCGGGAGGGTTCTGGAAACACCATATATTTT	CASSPGREGSGNTIYF
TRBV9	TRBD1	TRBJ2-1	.	TGTGCCAGCAGCGGCTACCGCGGGACAGGGCCCTACAATGAGCAGTTCTTC	CASSGYRGTGPYNEQFF
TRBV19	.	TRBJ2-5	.	TGTGCCAGTAACCCACGCGGCGGGGAGACCCAGTACTTC	CASNPRGGETQYF
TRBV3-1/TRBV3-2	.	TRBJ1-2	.	TGTGCCAGCAGCGTGCGAAGAGGGGCTTGGGGCTACACCTTC	CASSVRRGAWGYTF
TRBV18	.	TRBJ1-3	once	TGTGCCAGCTCACCAGACAGTGGAAACACCATATATTTT	CASSPDSGNTIYF
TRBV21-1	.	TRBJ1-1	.	TGTGCCAGCAACCAAGACCCGGGACGGGGCACTGAAGCTTTCTTT	CASNQDPGRGTEAFF
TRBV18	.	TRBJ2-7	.	TGTGCCAGCTCACCGGCCCCCGGCGAGCAGTACTTC	CASSPAPGEQYF
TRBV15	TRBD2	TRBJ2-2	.	TGTGCCACCAGCAGAGATCCCGGGGGGACCACCGGGGAGCTGTTTTTT	CATSRDPGGTTGELFF
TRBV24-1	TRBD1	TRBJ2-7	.	TGTGCCACCAGTGGCCCAGGACAGGGAGGCGAGCAGTACTTC	CATSGPGQGGEQYF
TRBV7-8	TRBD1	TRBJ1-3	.	TGTGCCAGCAGCCCGTCGACAGGGGAGGCAGGAAACACCATATATTTT	CASSPSTGEAGNTIYF